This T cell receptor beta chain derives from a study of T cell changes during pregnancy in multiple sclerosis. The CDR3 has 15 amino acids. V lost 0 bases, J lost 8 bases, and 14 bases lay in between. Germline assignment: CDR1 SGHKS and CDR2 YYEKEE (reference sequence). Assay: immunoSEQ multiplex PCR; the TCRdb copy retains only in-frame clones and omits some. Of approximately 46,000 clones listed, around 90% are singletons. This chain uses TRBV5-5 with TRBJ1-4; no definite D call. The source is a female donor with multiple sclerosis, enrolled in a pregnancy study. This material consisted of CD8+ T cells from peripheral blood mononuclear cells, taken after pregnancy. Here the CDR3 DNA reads TGTGCCAGCAGCTTGGTCGGGGAGGTGGGCGAAAAACTGTTTTTT. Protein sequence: CASSLVGEVGEKLFF. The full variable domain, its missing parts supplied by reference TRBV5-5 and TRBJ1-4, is DAGVTQSPTHLIKTRGQQVTLRCSPISGHKSVSWYQQVLGQGPQFIFQYYEKEERGRGNFPDRFSARQFPNYSSELNVNALLLGDSALYLCASSLVGEVGEKLFFGSGTQLSVL.